Below, one T cell receptor beta chain is given with its context. The data originate from a study of cytomegalovirus exposure and HLA in healthy donors. Study background: The same platform as the 666 first-cohort repertoires was used for the 90 to 150 validation repertoires, a later analysis reported.

Germline V gene lookup returns CDR1 LNHDA and CDR2 SQIVND (reference sequence). This CDR3 is built from 15 residues. Trimming stripped 5 bases from V and 2 bases from J, with 16 bases between. Separate from the approximately 670-subject first cohort was the approximately 130-subject validation cohort, to which the donors belonged. Here immunoSEQ multiplex PCR was the method, and the copy in TCRdb shows in-frame clones only, minus some. The table includes some 170,000 clones, 87% detected once. This TCR was sampled from a woman in her 30s in good health and CMV-seronegative. V and J are TRBV19 and TRBJ2-7; perhaps TRBD1 as D (6 bases). Specimen: PBMCs. The CDR3 region has the DNA TGTGCCAGTAGTGCAGAGACAGGCCTCACCTACGAGCAGTACTTC. Residues: CASSAETGLTYEQYF.